The 18 T cell receptor beta chains presented below share a single source sample, sequenced in a study of STAT3 mutations in large granular lymphocyte leukemia. Their recognized antigens are unknown. General observations from the study: At least one immunodominant TCR beta clonotype appeared in every T-cell large granular lymphocyte leukemia patient.

Clones were read by immunoSEQ multiplex PCR, and TCRdb kept only the in-frame ones, dropping some. Of 2,500 to 3,000 clones in the sample, roughly 50% were seen once. The sequenced material came from peripheral blood mononuclear cells. These receptor sequences come from a man between 60 and 70 years old with T-cell large granular lymphocyte leukemia. Some clones in this sample may be carry-over from other donors' samples.

This rearrangement joins TRBV9 to TRBJ2-6, with D perhaps assigned TRBD1 or TRBD2 (6 bases each). The germline V and J ends were trimmed by 0 bases and 2 bases, with 9 bases remaining between them. The length of the CDR3 is 16 residues. CDR1 and CDR2 (germline): SGDLS, YYNGEE. The CDR3 region has the DNA TGTGCCAGCAGCGTAGACGGGGGCACTGGGGCCAACGTCCTGACTTTC. Its protein is CASSVDGGTGANVLTF.

The V call is TRBV5-1, the J call TRBJ2-7; D tentatively reads TRBD1 or TRBD2 (5 bases each). V lost 0 bases to trimming and J lost 0 bases, with 10 bases between them. The CDR3 is made up of 15 amino acids. Germline V gene sequence: CDR1 SGHRS, CDR2 YFSETQ. CDR3 coding DNA: TGCGCCAGCAGCTTGGAGGCAGGGAGCTCCTACGAGCAGTACTTC. Translated, it gives CASSLEAGSSYEQYF.

The chain joins TRBV5-4 to TRBJ2-7; 8 nucleotides line up with TRBD2. The CDR3 sequence is 14 residues long. The germline V gene encodes CDR1 SGHNT and CDR2 YYREEE (reference sequence). Trimming took 0 bases from V and 2 from J; bases not matched to a gene: 1. CDR3 bases: TGTGCCAGCAGCTTGGCCGGGGGGGCCTACGAGCAGTACTTC. Translated, it gives CASSLAGGAYEQYF.

This chain connects TRBV18 to TRBJ1-3; possibly TRBD1 for D (5 bases). Germline V gene sequence: CDR1 KGHSH, CDR2 LQKENI. The CDR3 is 15 amino acids. V was trimmed by 5 bases and J by 2 bases, leaving 13 bases between them. Here the CDR3 reads CASSSTGTTGNTIYF. DNA for the CDR3: TGTGCCAGCTCATCTACAGGAACGACTGGAAACACCATATATTTT.

This chain connects TRBV29-1 to TRBJ2-6; the match to TRBD1 covers 7 bases. V shed 5 bases and J 0 bases; nucleotides not matched to a gene: 4. In germline, CDR1 is SQVTM, CDR2 ANQGSEA. This CDR3 comprises 15 residues. CDR3 region: CSVRQGSSGANVLTF. The CDR3 region has the DNA TGCAGCGTTAGACAGGGAAGCTCTGGGGCCAACGTCCTGACTTTC.

This clone was counted between two and nine times. The gene calls are TRBV5-4 and TRBJ1-2; unclear D gene. The germline CDR1 and CDR2 sequences are SGHNT and YYREEE (reference sequence). The CDR3 is made up of 13 amino acids. V lost 3 bases and J lost 5, with 11 bases in between. The CDR3 reads CASSSDWTYGYTF. DNA of the CDR3: TGTGCCAGCAGCTCGGACTGGACGTATGGCTACACCTTC.

The table lists this clone with a few counts. For the CDR3, the DNA is TGCGCCAGCAGCTTGGCCCAGGTAGGGGATGAAGCTTTCTTT. This codes for CASSLAQVGDEAFF. The chain joins TRBV5-1 to TRBJ1-1; weak D call: TRBD1 (5 bases). Trimming took off 0 bases at V and 7 bases at J, with 13 bases between the two ends. The CDR3 runs to 14 residues. CDR1 and CDR2 from the germline V gene are SGHRS and YFSETQ.

This clone was seen a handful of times. The chain is built from TRBV4-1 and TRBJ2-7, with D unclear. CDR3 size: 13 residues. With 4 bases removed from V and 5 bases from J, the gap between germline ends came to 12 bases. Germline-derived CDR1 and CDR2 are MGHRA and YSYEKL. The CDR3 loop is CASSPGYNDEQYF. The CDR3 region has the DNA TGCGCCAGCAGCCCGGGCTATAACGACGAGCAGTACTTC.

The chain joins TRBV25-1 to TRBJ1-5; D gene uncertain. This CDR3 contains 15 residues. Germline CDR1 MGHDK, CDR2 SYGVNS. The V end lost 5 bases, the J end lost 0 bases, and 11 bases lay between the germline ends. CDR3 sequence (DNA): TGTGCCAGCAGTTCGCAGCGAAATAGCAATCAGCCCCAGCATTTT. Translated: CASSSQRNSNQPQHF.

This rearrangement joins TRBV7-8 to TRBJ1-6, with D possibly matching TRBD1 (5 bases). Germline V gene lookup returns CDR1 SGHVS and CDR2 FQNEAQ. Deletions cut 0 bases from V and 7 bases from J, with 13 bases between. This CDR3 has 16 residues. The CDR3 nucleotides read TGTGCCAGCAGCTTAGCGCTCCCAGGGACGAATTCACCCCTCCACTTT. Amino acid sequence: CASSLALPGTNSPLHF.

This clone was observed a handful of times. The chain employs TRBV4-2 and TRBJ1-4; tentative D call: TRBD1 (6 bases). Per the germline V gene, CDR1 is LGHNA and CDR2 is YNFKEQ. V was clipped by 6 bases and J by 0 bases, with 8 bases between them. The CDR3 loop spans 14 amino acids. The CDR3 spells CASRQGTTNEKLFF. The CDR3 DNA is TGTGCCAGCAGACAGGGAACAACTAATGAAAAACTGTTTTTT.

This sequence joins TRBV5-6 and TRBJ1-6, with no clear D. This CDR3 is 15 amino acids long. V was cut by 0 bases and J by 8 bases, with 12 bases left in between. Germline lookup yields CDR1 SGHDT and CDR2 YYEEEE. The CDR3 region has the DNA TGTGCCAGCAGCTTGGGCGAGACACCGCATTCACCCCTCCACTTT. Translating it yields CASSLGETPHSPLHF. The full variable domain, its missing parts supplied by reference TRBV5-6 and TRBJ1-6, is DAGVTQSPTHLIKTRGQQVTLRCSPKSGHDTVSWYQQALGQGPQFIFQYYEEEERQRGNFPDRFSGHQFPNYSSELNVNALLLGDSALYLCASSLGETPHSPLHFGNGTRLTVT.

The table lists this clone with a few counts. The chain uses TRBV5-4 and TRBJ1-2; D unclear. V lost 8 bases, J lost 1 base, and 9 bases lay in between. Germline V gene lookup returns CDR1 SGHNT and CDR2 YYREEE (reference sequence). This CDR3 spans 12 amino acids. The CDR3 reads CASYPVNYGYTF. CDR3 coding DNA: TGTGCCAGTTATCCTGTTAACTATGGCTACACCTTC.

Within the sample, this clone is hyperexpanded. This chain joins TRBV9 and TRBJ2-7, with D tentatively TRBD1 (6 bases). Germline V gene data show CDR1 as SGDLS and CDR2 as YYNGEE. V was cut by 7 bases and J by 3 bases, with 11 bases left in between. This CDR3 has 12 amino acids. The CDR3 coding sequence is TGTGCCAGCGGGACGGGACACTACGAGCAGTACTTC. Protein product: CASGTGHYEQYF.

The chain is built from TRBV15 and TRBJ2-7, with 8 bases identical to TRBD2. Trimming took 3 bases from V and 3 from J; bases not matched to a gene: 7. CDR1 is LNHNV and CDR2 is YYDKDF in the germline V gene (reference sequence). The CDR3 loop spans 15 amino acids. CDR3 in amino acids: CATSSRKSGGYEQYF. The CDR3 region has the DNA TGTGCCACCAGCAGTAGAAAAAGCGGGGGCTACGAGCAGTACTTC.

The chain joins TRBV7-9 to TRBJ2-4; D is undetermined. V lost 0 bases and J 3 bases, leaving 0 bases between the germline ends. The CDR3 covers 12 residues. From germline, CDR1 is SEHNR and CDR2 FQNEAQ (reference sequence). In DNA form, the CDR3 reads TGTGCCAGCAGCTTAGCCAAAAACATTCAGTACTTC. Its translation: CASSLAKNIQYF.

This clone was detected only a few times. The chain carries TRBV9 and TRBJ2-1; 13 positions agree with TRBD2. Germline CDR1 is SGDLS and CDR2 is YYNGEE. The junction had 6 bases not matched to a gene; V was cut back by 0 bases and J by 0 bases. This CDR3 contains 19 residues. CDR3 DNA: TGTGCCAGCAGCGTAGGACTAGCGGGGGGTCCTTCCTCCTACAATGAGCAGTTCTTC. Translating gives CASSVGLAGGPSSYNEQFF.

The chain is built from TRBV4-3 and TRBJ2-7; a possible D gene is TRBD1 (6 bases). V was cut by 0 bases and J by 3 bases, with 15 bases left in between. The CDR3 spans 16 residues. Per germline, CDR1 LGHNA and CDR2 YSLEER. In DNA form, the CDR3 reads TGCGCCAGCAGCCAAGATCGGGACAACCACTTCTACGAGCAGTACTTC. This encodes CASSQDRDNHFYEQYF.